This T cell receptor (beta chain) emerged from a study of shared clonotypes between healthy human individuals. Study donors comprised healthy, HIV-negative adults devoid of recent acute infection or vaccination. The V gene's germline CDR1 is MNHEY and CDR2 SVGAGI. V lost 6 bases, J lost 5 bases, and 9 bases stayed unmatched. This CDR3 is built from 14 residues. Evenly divided among several immunoSEQ plates was the genomic DNA of each subset. Produced via immunoSEQ multiplex PCR; TCRdb's table is partial and in-frame only. The table records roughly 1.4 million clones, 98% to 99% of them present only once.

This clonotype was obtained from a man aged 25 to 40 in good health. The rearrangement joins TRBV6-5 to TRBJ2-7; 8 nucleotides align to TRBD1. The material sequenced was naive CD4+ T cells sorted from blood. Subset reported: CD45RA+ positively selected. CDR3 in amino acids: CASSLDRASNEQYF. The CDR3 DNA sequence: TGTGCCAGCAGCCTGGACAGGGCAAGCAACGAGCAGTACTTC.